This T cell receptor beta chain was sequenced for a study of T cell repertoires in cytomegalovirus infection. The CDR3 loop spans 13 amino acids. Germline V CDR1 and CDR2: SGHVS, FNYEAQ. MiXCR, run by TCRdb on the reads, gives a single entry per CDR3 protein. The sample carries about 600,000 distinct CDR3 sequences, 20% to 25% recorded once. Note on this clonotype: Its antigen is currently unknown. A read error may produce the germline difference seen at one junction end.

Study conclusions and caveats: HLA-C-restricted, CMV-specific TCR beta clonotypes were dominant ex vivo.

This receptor was taken from a human donor in good health (CMV status not recorded). Some clones in this sample may be carry-over from other donors' samples. The rearrangement uses TRBV7-6 and TRBJ1-5, with D possibly TRBD1 on 6 matching bases. The sequencing input was CD8+ T cells from PBMCs. In DNA, the CDR3 is TGTGCCAACAGCACCATGACAGGTTGGCCCCAGCATTTT. Its translation is CANSTMTGWPQHF. Using reference TRBV7-6 and TRBJ1-5 for the parts outside the CDR3, the full variable domain is GAGVSQSPRYKVTKRGQDVALRCDPISGHVSLYWYRQALGQGPEFLTYFNYEAQQDKSGLPNDRFSAERPEGSISTLTIQRTEQRDSAMYRCANSTMTGWPQHFGDGTRLSIL.